These 22 T cell receptor beta chains share one sample of origin, sequenced in a study of beta chain features in type 1 diabetes. Expressed TCRB transcripts were sequenced because the entire RNA isolate underwent reverse transcription. Assay used: immunoSEQ multiplex PCR; TCRdb lists only in-frame clones, some missing. This table holds more than 150,000 clones, 11% found once. Sample: central memory CD4+ T cells from blood. The receptors were sampled from a man aged 18 to 30 in good health.

This clone has a handful of counts. The chain carries TRBV7-2 and TRBJ2-3, with 10 bases matching TRBD1. The CDR3 runs to 15 residues. Unmatched junction bases numbered 7, after V lost 5 bases and J lost 5 bases. Germline V gene data show CDR1 as SGHTA and CDR2 as FQGNSA. The CDR3 is CASSGRQGAVDTQYF. DNA of the CDR3: TGTGCCAGCAGCGGACGACAGGGGGCCGTAGATACGCAGTATTTT.

This clone was detected many times. CDR3 amino acids: CASSRQGGHEQYF. CDR3 DNA: TGTGCCAGCAGCCGACAGGGTGGCCACGAGCAGTACTTC. This chain links TRBV11-2 with TRBJ2-7; 7 bases map to TRBD1. Per germline, CDR1 SGHAT and CDR2 FQNNGV. V lost 5 bases, J lost 5 bases, and 6 bases stayed unmatched. The CDR3 runs 13 residues.

This clone came up a few times. V gene TRBV9 combines with J gene TRBJ1-2; 7 nucleotides line up with TRBD1. With V trimmed by 2 bases and J by 3 bases, 7 bases remained unmatched. The CDR3 has 15 amino acids. Per the germline V gene, CDR1 is SGDLS and CDR2 is YYNGEE. In nucleotides, the CDR3 is TGTGCCAGCAGCGTCCTACGACAGGGAGACTATGGCTACACCTTC. It codes for CASSVLRQGDYGYTF.

The chain uses TRBV30 and TRBJ1-2, with a weak D call TRBD1 (5 bases). Trimming stripped 0 bases from V and 4 bases from J, with 9 bases between. CDR1 GTSNPN and CDR2 SVGIG come from the germline V gene (reference sequence). The CDR3 is 13 amino acids. The DNA of the CDR3 is TGTGCCTGGAGTGTAGACAGAATCTATGGCTACACCTTC. Its protein is CAWSVDRIYGYTF.

The CDR3, as DNA: TGTGCCAGCAGCCCACAGGGCTCTGGGGCCAACGTCCTGACTTTC. Encoded protein: CASSPQGSGANVLTF. The chain uses TRBV4-2 and TRBJ2-6, with D possibly TRBD1 on 6 matching bases. Trimming cost V 4 bases and J 0 bases, with 7 bases left between them. The CDR3 runs 15 residues. Germline CDR1 is LGHNA and CDR2 is YNFKEQ.

This clone was found a few times. This chain connects TRBV27 to TRBJ2-2; perhaps TRBD1 as D (5 bases). Germline V CDR1 and CDR2: MNHEY, SMNVEV (reference sequence). The CDR3 sequence is 15 residues long. Trimming pared 3 bases from V and 4 bases from J, leaving 12 bases between. The CDR3 here is CASSLGPPGTGELFF. In DNA form, the CDR3 reads TGTGCCAGCAGTTTGGGGCCCCCCGGCACCGGGGAGCTGTTTTTT.

This clone was recorded a few times. The CDR3 spells CARTRDYYDKDNSPLHF. CDR3 nucleotide sequence: TGTGCCAGAACTCGGGACTATTATGACAAGGATAATTCACCCCTCCACTTT. The rearrangement links TRBV2 to TRBJ1-6; possibly TRBD1 for D (5 bases). Per the germline V gene, CDR1 is SNHLY and CDR2 is FYNNEI. V was trimmed by 9 bases and J by 5 bases, leaving 23 bases between them. CDR3 size: 17 residues.

This clone has more than one count but fewer than ten. V usage is TRBV27 and J usage is TRBJ1-4; TRBD1 agrees at 8 bases. The CDR3 is made up of 15 amino acids. The trim removed 5 bases at V and 3 bases at J, leaving 5 bases unmatched. The germline V gene has CDR1 MNHEY and CDR2 SMNVEV (reference sequence). CDR3 in amino acids: CASSTHRGSNEKLFF. In DNA form, the CDR3 reads TGTGCCAGCAGTACCCACAGGGGGTCTAATGAAAAACTGTTTTTT.

This clone was found a few times. The J gene is TRBJ2-1, the V gene TRBV4-3, with 11 bases lining up with TRBD2. CDR3 length equals 15 residues. V trimming: 6 bases; J trimming: 6 bases; junction bases outside the gene matches: 7. CDR1 and CDR2 from the germline V gene are LGHNA and YSLEER. The DNA of the CDR3 is TGCGCCAGCAGGCACACCGGGACTAGCGGCAATGAGCAGTTCTTC. It is translated as CASRHTGTSGNEQFF.

The table lists this clone with a few counts. The V and J genes are TRBV9 and TRBJ1-1, with 7 bases identical to TRBD1. The CDR3 consists of 15 residues. The germline V gene has CDR1 SGDLS and CDR2 YYNGEE. V was pared by 2 bases and J by 2 bases, with 6 bases of the junction left unmatched. The CDR3 DNA follows: TGTGCCAGCAGCGTCGCCGGGACAGCCAACACTGAAGCTTTCTTT. As protein: CASSVAGTANTEAFF.

The V call is TRBV7-2, the J call TRBJ1-1; no clear D gene. CDR1 and CDR2 (germline): SGHTA, FQGNSA. Trimming stripped 0 bases from V and 4 bases from J, with 9 bases between. The CDR3 totals 14 residues. The CDR3 nucleotides are TGTGCCAGCAGCTTAGCGGGGTACACCACTGAAGCTTTCTTT. Its translation is CASSLAGYTTEAFF.

Remarks on this clone: At the DNA level, this CDR3 is encoded by other sequences in the same sample as well. The chain uses TRBV18 and TRBJ1-1; no reliable D call. Germline CDR1 is KGHSH and CDR2 is LQKENI. CDR3 length equals 13 residues. Trimming removed 6 bases at V and 1 base at J, with 9 bases between. The CDR3 protein is CASSPAGNTEAFF. The CDR3 DNA sequence: TGTGCCAGCTCTCCGGCCGGGAACACTGAAGCTTTCTTT.

This clone has more than one count but fewer than ten. The chain employs TRBV7-3 and TRBJ1-5, with TRBD1 matching 7 bases. The germline gives CDR1 SGHTA, CDR2 FQGTGA. The length of the CDR3 is 14 residues. V was pared by 4 bases and J by 4 bases, with 4 bases of the junction left unmatched. CDR3 coding DNA: TGTGCCAGCAGCTCTGGACAGGTTAATCAGCCCCAGCATTTT. Residues: CASSSGQVNQPQHF. Based on the CDR3 plus reference TRBV7-3 and TRBJ1-5, the full variable domain is GAGVSQTPSNKVTEKGKYVELRCDPISGHTALYWYRQSLGQGPEFLIYFQGTGAADDSGLPNDRFFAVRPEGSVSTLKIQRTERGDSAVYLCASSSGQVNQPQHFGDGTRLSIL.

The chain links TRBV28 to TRBJ2-2; 12 bases fit TRBD1. The CDR3 is 14 residues long. The germline V gene has CDR1 MDHEN and CDR2 SYDVKM. Losses at the gene ends were 6 bases for V and 6 bases for J; bases not matched to a gene: 2. In DNA, the CDR3 is TGTGCCAGCAGGGGACAGGGGGCGGCCGGGGAGCTGTTTTTT. Protein sequence: CASRGQGAAGELFF.

This clone was observed a few times. The chain is built from TRBV2 and TRBJ2-5; 9 nucleotides line up with TRBD2. After removal of 3 bases from V and 4 bases from J, the junction contained 9 bases not matched to a gene. The CDR3 sequence is 16 residues long. In germline, CDR1 is SNHLY, CDR2 FYNNEI. The CDR3 loop reads CASSDGRLAGIETQYF. CDR3 in DNA: TGTGCCAGCAGTGACGGACGTCTAGCGGGGATAGAGACCCAGTACTTC.

Only a few counts were recorded for this clone. CDR3 in DNA: TGTGCCAGCAGAGGGACAGGAAGCTCCTACAATGAGCAGTTCTTC. The encoded protein is CASRGTGSSYNEQFF. The rearrangement uses TRBV9 and TRBJ2-1; 8 bases align to TRBD1. The V gene's germline CDR1 is SGDLS and CDR2 YYNGEE. V gave up 5 bases and J gave up 0 bases; unmatched junction bases: 4. There are 15 residues in the CDR3. Full variable domain (rest looked up from reference TRBV9 and TRBJ2-1): DSGVTQTPKHLITATGQRVTLRCSPRSGDLSVYWYQQSLDQGLQFLIQYYNGEERAKGNILERFSAQQFPDLHSELNLSSLELGDSALYFCASRGTGSSYNEQFFGPGTRLTVL.

Comments on this clone: The same CDR3 also results from other DNA sequences found in this sample. The V call is TRBV9, the J call TRBJ1-5; 9 nucleotides agree with TRBD1. Germline loops: CDR1 SGDLS, CDR2 YYNGEE. V was pared by 4 bases and J by 6 bases, with 2 bases of the junction left unmatched. CDR3 length: 13 residues. Here the CDR3 DNA reads TGTGCCAGCAGCTCGGACAGGGGTCAGCCCCAGCATTTT. As protein: CASSSDRGQPQHF.

The chain links TRBV4-1 to TRBJ2-5; perhaps D is TRBD1 or TRBD2 (5 bases each). V was trimmed by 0 bases and J by 5 bases, leaving 16 bases between them. CDR3 length: 16 residues. From germline, CDR1 is MGHRA and CDR2 YSYEKL. CDR3 loop: CASSQDGALREETQYF. The CDR3, as DNA: TGCGCCAGCAGCCAAGATGGGGCCCTAAGGGAGGAGACCCAGTACTTC.

This chain connects TRBV12-5 to TRBJ2-1, with D perhaps TRBD1 or TRBD2 (7 bases each). This CDR3 region has 13 residues. The V and J ends lost 6 bases and 6 bases respectively, with 12 bases between them. CDR1 is LGHNT and CDR2 is FRNRAP in the germline V gene. In DNA, the CDR3 is TGTGCTAGTGGCAGGGGGGGACGCAATGAGCAGTTCTTC. Translating gives CASGRGGRNEQFF.

A few counts support this clone. J is TRBJ1-1 and V is TRBV7-9; D gene unclear. Germline-derived CDR1 and CDR2 are SEHNR and FQNEAQ (reference sequence). Deletions cut 1 base from V and 1 base from J, with 7 bases between. The CDR3 loop spans 14 amino acids. This CDR3 reads CASSLVAANTEAFF. For the CDR3, the DNA is TGTGCCAGCAGCTTAGTCGCTGCGAACACTGAAGCTTTCTTT.

J is TRBJ2-5 and V is TRBV7-2; 8 bases fit TRBD2. CDR3 length: 13 residues. Trimming removed 5 bases from V and 4 bases from J; junction bases left unmatched: 3. The germline gives CDR1 SGHTA, CDR2 FQGNSA. This CDR3 reads CASSPSGRETQYF. The CDR3 DNA sequence: TGTGCCAGCAGCCCAAGCGGGAGAGAGACCCAGTACTTC. Combining the CDR3 with reference TRBV7-2 and TRBJ2-5 gives the whole variable domain GAGVSQSPSNKVTEKGKDVELRCDPISGHTALYWYRQSLGQGLEFLIYFQGNSAPDKSGLPSDRFSAERTGGSVSTLTIQRTQQEDSAVYLCASSPSGRETQYFGPGTRLLVL.

The chain couples TRBV2 to TRBJ2-7; D may be TRBD2 (5 bases). Trimming removed 9 bases at V and 2 bases at J, with 11 bases between. Germline lookup yields CDR1 SNHLY and CDR2 FYNNEI. This CDR3 has 12 residues. The CDR3 loop reads CASGIGAYEQYF. The CDR3 coding sequence is TGTGCCAGTGGAATCGGGGCCTACGAGCAGTACTTC.